What follows describes a single TCR beta chain. Enrollment of patients from Seattle took place during active infection, with longitudinal follow-up. This entry is derived from a study of blood T cell repertoires in COVID-19. Study background: Donors in the United States, Italy and Spain gave samples during acute or convalescent COVID-19.

Clones were read by immunoSEQ multiplex PCR, and TCRdb kept only the in-frame ones, dropping some. Of some 300,000 clones detected, roughly 90% appear once; the ten largest clones hold around 0.97%. The source material was peripheral blood. The clonotype comes from a woman aged 40 to 50 with COVID-19, enrolled during active disease.

CDR3 sequence: CSARRSAEQFF. The CDR3 DNA sequence: TGCAGTGCTAGAAGGAGTGCCGAGCAGTTCTTC. The V call is TRBV20-1, the J call TRBJ2-1; D call uncertain. Looked up from germline, CDR1 is DFQATT and CDR2 is SNEGSKA (reference sequence). Trimming shortened V by 2 bases and J by 10 bases, and 9 bases separated the two germline ends. The CDR3 is 11 amino acids.